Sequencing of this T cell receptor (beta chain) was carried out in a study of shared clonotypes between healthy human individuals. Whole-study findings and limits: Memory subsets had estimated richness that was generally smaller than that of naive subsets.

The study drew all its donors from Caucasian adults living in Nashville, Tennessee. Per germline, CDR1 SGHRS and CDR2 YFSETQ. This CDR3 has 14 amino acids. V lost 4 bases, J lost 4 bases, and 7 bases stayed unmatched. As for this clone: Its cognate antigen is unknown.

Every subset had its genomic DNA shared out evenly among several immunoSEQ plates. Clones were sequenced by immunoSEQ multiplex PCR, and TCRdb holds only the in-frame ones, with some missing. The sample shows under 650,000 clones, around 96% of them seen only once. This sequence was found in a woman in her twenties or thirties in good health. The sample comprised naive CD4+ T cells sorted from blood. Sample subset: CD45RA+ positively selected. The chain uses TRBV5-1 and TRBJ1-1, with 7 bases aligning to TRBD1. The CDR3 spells CASSLRDRGTEAFF. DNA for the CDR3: TGCGCCAGCAGCCTCCGGGACAGAGGCACTGAAGCTTTCTTT.